The present entry profiles one TCR beta chain with its context. This sample is part of a study of blood T cells in healthy people across ages. Germline V gene data show CDR1 as SGHTA and CDR2 as FQGTGA. The junction had 5 bases not matched to a gene; V was cut back by 1 base and J by 6 bases. This CDR3 is 15 amino acids long. Primed by a sample-barcoded 5' primer and a J-beta primer mix, a second PCR proceeded for 7 to 11 cycles. A single record per CDR3 protein comes from TCRdb applying MiXCR to the 5' RACE reads. The data show 800,000 to 950,000 distinct CDR3 sequences, with roughly 34% seen just once and around 13% held by the top ten. The draw of peripheral blood yielded 8.5 to 10 milliliters from each donor.

The V call is TRBV7-3, the J call TRBJ2-1; 8 nucleotides agree with TRBD1. The sample consisted of blood. The receptor was derived from a man younger than 30 in good health. The CDR3 sequence is CASSLSKGQANEQFF. CDR3 sequence (DNA): TGTGCCAGCAGCTTAAGTAAGGGACAGGCCAATGAGCAGTTCTTC.